This TCR beta chain was found in a study of cytomegalovirus exposure and HLA in healthy donors. Study-wide background: Within the Caucasian-associated ancestry cluster were roughly 81% of the 398 genotyped donors.

The PCR made use of 60 Vbeta and 13 Jbeta primers. Produced via immunoSEQ multiplex PCR; TCRdb's table is partial and in-frame only. The table lists approximately 190,000 clones, 70% to 80% of them singletons. The V and J ends lost 0 bases and 4 bases, in that order; junction bases with no gene match: 5. CDR1 SGHDT and CDR2 YYEEEE come from the germline V gene. This CDR3 has 15 amino acids. Sequenced input: PBMCs. The TCR sequence derives from a woman aged 30 to 39 in good health and CMV-seropositive. The J gene is TRBJ2-3, the V gene TRBV5-6; 7 bases fit TRBD1. This chain's CDR3 is CASSLGDRVPDTQYF. Written as DNA, the CDR3 is TGTGCCAGCAGCTTGGGTGACAGGGTTCCAGATACGCAGTATTTT. Looking up the rest from reference TRBV5-6 and TRBJ2-3 gives the full variable domain: DAGVTQSPTHLIKTRGQQVTLRCSPKSGHDTVSWYQQALGQGPQFIFQYYEEEERQRGNFPDRFSGHQFPNYSSELNVNALLLGDSALYLCASSLGDRVPDTQYFGPGTRLTVL.